Following are 8 T cell receptor beta chains from one sample sequenced in a study of T cells in Graves' hyperthyroidism and ophthalmopathy. There were TCR beta CDR3 regions amplified from RNA transcripts. RT-PCR in the first round (using the HTBI primer set) targeted the TCR CDR3. TCRdb analysed the multiplex PCR reads with MiXCR anew, one entry per CDR3 protein. Of roughly 720,000 distinct CDR3 sequences in the sample, roughly 17% were seen once. The sequencing input was blood. The origin of the receptors is a man aged 50-60 years with Graves' hyperthyroidism.

This clonotype showed up many times. J is TRBJ1-2 and V is TRBV2; D uncertain. Trimming cost V 1 base and J 5 bases, with 8 bases left between them. This CDR3 comprises 13 residues. CDR1 SNHLY and CDR2 FYNNEI come from the germline V gene. CDR3 sequence (DNA): TGTGCCAGCAGTGAAGTTGAGACTTATGGCTACACCTTC. It translates to CASSEVETYGYTF.

At least ten counts were recorded for this clonotype. The chain joins TRBV12-3 or TRBV12-4 to TRBJ1-1; D is perhaps TRBD1 (6 bases). The V gene lost 1 base and the J gene lost 0 bases, with 24 bases spanning the gap. CDR3 length: 20 residues. This chain's CDR3 is CASSLVGRGWRNRLNTEAFF. CDR3 DNA: TGTGCCAGCAGTTTAGTTGGCAGGGGATGGAGAAACAGGCTGAACACTGAAGCTTTCTTT.

In this sample, this clonotype turned up many times. V and J are TRBV10-3 and TRBJ2-1; a possible D gene is TRBD2 (7 bases). V lost 0 bases, J lost 6 bases, and 15 bases lay in between. The CDR3 length is 16 residues. CDR1 is ENHRY, CDR2 SYGVKD, per germline. The CDR3 bases are TGTGCCATCAGTGAGTCTAGGGGGGAGGGCCGCAATGAGCAGTTCTTC. It specifies CAISESRGEGRNEQFF.

The chain links TRBV29-1 to TRBJ2-2; a weak D match, TRBD1 (5 bases). Germline V gene lookup returns CDR1 SQVTM and CDR2 ANQGSEA. V was shortened by 4 bases and J by 1 base, with 19 bases between the two germline ends. The CDR3 length is 17 residues. The CDR3 region is CSVGKLFGQGNTGELFF. The DNA for the CDR3 is TGCAGCGTTGGCAAACTTTTTGGCCAGGGGAACACCGGGGAGCTGTTTTTT.

This clonotype was counted a few times. This sequence joins TRBV30 and TRBJ2-1, with 9 bases fitting TRBD2. Germline V gives CDR1 GTSNPN, CDR2 SVGIG (reference sequence). The CDR3 has 17 amino acids. The J segment lost 0 bases and the V segment lost 4 bases, leaving 10 bases of the junction unmatched. Written as DNA, the CDR3 is TGTGCCTGGACGGTAGCGGGAGTTTTTTTCTCCTACAATGAGCAGTTCTTC. Translated: CAWTVAGVFFSYNEQFF.

The rearrangement links TRBV24-1 to TRBJ2-7, with a tentative D call TRBD1 (5 bases). V was shortened by 9 bases and J by 6 bases, with 26 bases between the two germline ends. The length of the CDR3 is 16 residues. The V gene's germline CDR1 is KGHDR and CDR2 SFDVKD. The CDR3 is CATSGVGVAGPGEQYF. DNA of the CDR3: TGTGCCACCTCAGGAGTTGGAGTGGCAGGGCCAGGCGAGCAGTACTTC.

This clonotype was observed at least ten times. CDR3 residues: CASRRGGLEAFF. For the CDR3, the DNA is TGTGCCAGCAGGAGGGGGGGACTCGAAGCTTTCTTT. This chain links TRBV2 with TRBJ1-1, with D maybe TRBD1 (6 bases). In germline, CDR1 is SNHLY, CDR2 FYNNEI. The CDR3 runs to 12 residues. Trimming left V 6 bases short and J 8 bases short, with 13 bases between. Looking up the rest from reference TRBV2 and TRBJ1-1 gives the full variable domain: EPEVTQTPSHQVTQMGQEVILRCVPISNHLYFYWYRQILGQKVEFLVSFYNNEISEKSEIFDDQFSVERPDGSNFTLKIRSTKLEDSAMYFCASRRGGLEAFFGQGTRLTVV.

This clonotype was found many times. This chain connects TRBV28 to TRBJ1-4; tentatively, D is TRBD1 (6 bases). The V end lost 2 bases, the J end lost 8 bases, and 18 bases lay between the germline ends. This CDR3 spans 16 amino acids. Germline loops: CDR1 MDHEN, CDR2 SYDVKM. The CDR3 DNA reads TGTGCCAGCAGTTTACTCCCGGGGGCGGTACGGGAAAAACTGTTTTTT. Its protein is CASSLLPGAVREKLFF.